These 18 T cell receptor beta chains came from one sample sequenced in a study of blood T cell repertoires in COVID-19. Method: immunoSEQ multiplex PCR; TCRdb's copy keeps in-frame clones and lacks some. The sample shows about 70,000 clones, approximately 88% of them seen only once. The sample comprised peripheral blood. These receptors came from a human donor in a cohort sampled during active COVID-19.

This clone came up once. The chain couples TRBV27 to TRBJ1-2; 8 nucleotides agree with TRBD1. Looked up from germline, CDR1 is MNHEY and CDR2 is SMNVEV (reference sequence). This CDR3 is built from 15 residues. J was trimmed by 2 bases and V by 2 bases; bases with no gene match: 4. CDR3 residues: CASSLRQGTNYGYTF. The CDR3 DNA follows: TGTGCCAGCAGTTTACGACAGGGGACAAACTATGGCTACACCTTC.

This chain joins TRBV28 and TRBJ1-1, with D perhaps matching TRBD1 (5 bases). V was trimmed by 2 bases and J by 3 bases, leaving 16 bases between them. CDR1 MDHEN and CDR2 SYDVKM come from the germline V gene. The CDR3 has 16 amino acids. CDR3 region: CASSLPRKDRYTEAFF. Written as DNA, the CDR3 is TGTGCCAGCAGTTTACCCCGAAAAGACAGATACACTGAAGCTTTCTTT.

CDR3 DNA sequence: TGTGCCAGCAGCCCCCGGACTAGGGCCGGGGAGCTGTTTTTT. Translation gives CASSPRTRAGELFF. The chain combines TRBV3-1 (or the pseudogene TRBV3-2) with TRBJ2-2; 7 nucleotides line up with TRBD2. Germline V CDR1 and CDR2: LGHDT, YNNKEL (reference sequence). CDR3 length: 14 residues. The ends lost 4 bases at V and 6 bases at J; junction bases unmatched: 5.

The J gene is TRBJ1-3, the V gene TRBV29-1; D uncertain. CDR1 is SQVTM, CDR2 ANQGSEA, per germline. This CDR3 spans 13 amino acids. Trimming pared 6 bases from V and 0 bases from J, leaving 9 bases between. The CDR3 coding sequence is TGCAGCGTAAAACTCGGCTCTGGAAACACCATATATTTT. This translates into CSVKLGSGNTIYF.

CDR3 bases: TGTGCCAGCAGTTCGATCTTGGGGGGAGCTAACTATGGCTACACCTTC. Translation gives CASSSILGGANYGYTF. V and J are TRBV6-5 and TRBJ1-2, with D possibly TRBD1 on 5 matching bases. The CDR3 consists of 16 residues. Deletions cut 4 bases from V and 0 bases from J, with 15 bases between. Germline values: CDR1 MNHEY, CDR2 SVGAGI.

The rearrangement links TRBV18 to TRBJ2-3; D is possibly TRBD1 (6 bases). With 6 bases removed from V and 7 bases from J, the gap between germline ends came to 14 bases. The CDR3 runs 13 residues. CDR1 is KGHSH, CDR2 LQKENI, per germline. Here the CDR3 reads CASSPDRSNTQYF. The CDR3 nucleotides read TGTGCCAGCTCGCCGGACAGATCCAATACGCAGTATTTT.

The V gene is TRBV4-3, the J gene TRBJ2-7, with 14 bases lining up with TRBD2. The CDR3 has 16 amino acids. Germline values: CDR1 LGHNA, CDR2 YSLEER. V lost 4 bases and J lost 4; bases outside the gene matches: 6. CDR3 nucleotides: TGCGCCAGCAGCCTTGGGACTAGCGGGAGCTGGTACGAGCAGTACTTC. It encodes CASSLGTSGSWYEQYF.

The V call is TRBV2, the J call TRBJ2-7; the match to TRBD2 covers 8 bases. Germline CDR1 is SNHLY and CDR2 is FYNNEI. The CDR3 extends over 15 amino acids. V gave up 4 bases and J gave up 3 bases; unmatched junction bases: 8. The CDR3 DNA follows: TGTGCCAGCAGTGGATCTCAGCGGGGGAGCTACGAGCAGTACTTC. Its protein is CASSGSQRGSYEQYF.

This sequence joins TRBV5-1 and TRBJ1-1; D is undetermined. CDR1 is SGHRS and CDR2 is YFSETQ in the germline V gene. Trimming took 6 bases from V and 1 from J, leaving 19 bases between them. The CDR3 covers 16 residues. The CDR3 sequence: CASTTSSWQENTEAFF. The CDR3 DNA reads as TGCGCCAGCACCACCTCAAGTTGGCAGGAGAACACTGAAGCTTTCTTT.

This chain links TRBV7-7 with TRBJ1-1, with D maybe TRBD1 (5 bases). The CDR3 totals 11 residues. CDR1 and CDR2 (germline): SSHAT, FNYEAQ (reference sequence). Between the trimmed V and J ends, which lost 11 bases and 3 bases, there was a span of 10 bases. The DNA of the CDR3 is TGTGCCCGGAGGGGCCACACTGAAGCTTTCTTT. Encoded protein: CARRGHTEAFF.

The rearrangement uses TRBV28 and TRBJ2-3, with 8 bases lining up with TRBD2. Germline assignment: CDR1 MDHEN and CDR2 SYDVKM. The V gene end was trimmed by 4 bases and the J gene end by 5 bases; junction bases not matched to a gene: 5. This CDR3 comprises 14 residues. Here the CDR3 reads CASSYGGAGDTQYF. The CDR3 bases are TGTGCCAGCAGTTACGGGGGGGCCGGAGATACGCAGTATTTT.

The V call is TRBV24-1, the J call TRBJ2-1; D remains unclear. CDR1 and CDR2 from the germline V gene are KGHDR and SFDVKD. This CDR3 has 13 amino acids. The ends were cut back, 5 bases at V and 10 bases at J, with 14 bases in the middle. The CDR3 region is CATSVSAVTEQFF. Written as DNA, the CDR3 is TGTGCCACCAGTGTGTCGGCGGTAACCGAGCAGTTCTTC.

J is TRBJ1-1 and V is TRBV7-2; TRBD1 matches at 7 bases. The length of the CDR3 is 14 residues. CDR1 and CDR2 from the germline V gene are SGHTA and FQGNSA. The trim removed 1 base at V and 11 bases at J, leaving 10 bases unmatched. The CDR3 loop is CASSLGTGPFGAFF. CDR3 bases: TGTGCCAGCAGCTTAGGGACAGGACCATTTGGGGCTTTCTTT.

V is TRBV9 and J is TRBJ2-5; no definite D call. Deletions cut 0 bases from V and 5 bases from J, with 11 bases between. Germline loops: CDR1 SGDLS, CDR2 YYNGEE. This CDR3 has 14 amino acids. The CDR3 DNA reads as TGTGCCAGCAGCGTAGGGCCGACTGCTGAGACCCAGTACTTC. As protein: CASSVGPTAETQYF. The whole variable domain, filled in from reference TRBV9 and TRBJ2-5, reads DSGVTQTPKHLITATGQRVTLRCSPRSGDLSVYWYQQSLDQGLQFLIQYYNGEERAKGNILERFSAQQFPDLHSELNLSSLELGDSALYFCASSVGPTAETQYFGPGTRLLVL.

CDR3 sequence: CASSELAGGGTEAFF. The CDR3 coding sequence is TGTGCCAGCAGTGAACTGGCAGGGGGTGGCACTGAAGCTTTCTTT. V gene TRBV6-1 combines with J gene TRBJ1-1; 7 positions match TRBD1. This CDR3 has 15 amino acids. The junction had 7 bases not matched to a gene; V was cut back by 2 bases and J by 4 bases. Germline CDR1 MNHNS, CDR2 SASEGT.

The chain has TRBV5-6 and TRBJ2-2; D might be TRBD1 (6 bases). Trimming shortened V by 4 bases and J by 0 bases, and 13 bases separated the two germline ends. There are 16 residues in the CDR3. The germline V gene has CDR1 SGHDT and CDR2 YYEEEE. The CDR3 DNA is TGTGCCAGCAGCCCGTGGACAGCGACGAACACCGGGGAGCTGTTTTTT. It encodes CASSPWTATNTGELFF.

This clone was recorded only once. This chain's CDR3 is CASSSWAETQYF. The CDR3 DNA is TGTGCCAGCAGCTCCTGGGCAGAGACCCAGTACTTC. This chain uses TRBV7-9 with TRBJ2-5; D gene unclear. Germline CDR1 is SEHNR and CDR2 is FQNEAQ (reference sequence). With 4 bases removed from V and 4 bases from J, the gap between germline ends came to 7 bases. This CDR3 has 12 residues.

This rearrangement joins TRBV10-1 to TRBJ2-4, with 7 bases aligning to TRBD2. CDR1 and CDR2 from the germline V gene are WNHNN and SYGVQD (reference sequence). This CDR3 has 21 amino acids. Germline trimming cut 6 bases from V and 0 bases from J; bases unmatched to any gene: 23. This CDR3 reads CASSSAGVAGSIRVAKNIQYF. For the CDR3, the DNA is TGCGCCAGCAGCTCCGCTGGGGTAGCGGGCTCGATCAGAGTAGCCAAAAACATTCAGTACTTC.